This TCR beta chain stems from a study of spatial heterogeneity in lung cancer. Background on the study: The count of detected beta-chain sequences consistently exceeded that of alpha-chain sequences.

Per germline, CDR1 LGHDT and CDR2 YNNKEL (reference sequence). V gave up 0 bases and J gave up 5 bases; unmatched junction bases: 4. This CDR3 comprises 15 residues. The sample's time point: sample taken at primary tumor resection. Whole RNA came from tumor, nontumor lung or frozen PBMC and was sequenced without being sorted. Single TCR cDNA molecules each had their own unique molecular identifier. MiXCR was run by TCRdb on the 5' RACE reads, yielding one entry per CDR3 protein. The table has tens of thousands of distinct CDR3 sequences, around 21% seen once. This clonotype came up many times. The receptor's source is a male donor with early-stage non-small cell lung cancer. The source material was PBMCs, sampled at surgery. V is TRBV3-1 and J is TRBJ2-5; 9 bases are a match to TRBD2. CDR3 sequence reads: CASSQDSGRYETQYF. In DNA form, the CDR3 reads TGTGCCAGCAGCCAAGATAGCGGGAGATATGAGACCCAGTACTTC.